This paragraph reports one TCR beta chain. Its cognate antigen is unknown. This specimen belongs to a study of cytomegalovirus exposure and HLA in healthy donors. Findings of the study overall: The authors confirmed in vitro that a few CMV-associated chains were specific for CMV antigens. For TCR beta chains, V- and J-gene trimming was later linked to a missense DCLRE1C variant. TCR beta V segments were, for the most part, productive about 87% or about 30% of the time in an earlier analysis. Some TCR beta chains (roughly 160 of them) were listed as cytomegalovirus-associated.

Trimming removed 11 bases at V and 4 bases at J, with 10 bases between. The germline CDR1 and CDR2 sequences are SNHLY and FYNNEI. The CDR3 extends over 11 amino acids. PCR was performed using 60 Vbeta and 13 Jbeta primers. TCRdb's table, derived via immunoSEQ multiplex PCR, lists solely in-frame clones and lacks some. In the table there are about 170,000 clones, approximately 88% of which are singletons. The sample taken for sequencing was PBMCs. The receptor was derived from a boy younger than 10 in good health and CMV-seronegative. This chain joins TRBV2 and TRBJ2-3; D gene ambiguous. In nucleotides, the CDR3 is TGTGCCGTCCCAGCGTCAGATACGCAGTATTTT. Its translation is CAVPASDTQYF.